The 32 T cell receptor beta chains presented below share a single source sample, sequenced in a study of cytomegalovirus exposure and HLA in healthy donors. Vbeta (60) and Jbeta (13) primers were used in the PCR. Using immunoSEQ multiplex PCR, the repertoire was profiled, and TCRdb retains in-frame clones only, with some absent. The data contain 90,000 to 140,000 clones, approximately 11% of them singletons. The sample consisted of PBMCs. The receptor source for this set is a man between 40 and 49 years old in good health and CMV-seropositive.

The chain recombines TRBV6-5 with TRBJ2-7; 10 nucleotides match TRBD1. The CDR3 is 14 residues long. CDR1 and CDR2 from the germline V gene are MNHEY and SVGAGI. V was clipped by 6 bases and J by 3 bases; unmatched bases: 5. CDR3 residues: CASSETGGSYEQYF. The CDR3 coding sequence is TGTGCCAGCAGCGAGACAGGGGGCAGCTACGAGCAGTACTTC.

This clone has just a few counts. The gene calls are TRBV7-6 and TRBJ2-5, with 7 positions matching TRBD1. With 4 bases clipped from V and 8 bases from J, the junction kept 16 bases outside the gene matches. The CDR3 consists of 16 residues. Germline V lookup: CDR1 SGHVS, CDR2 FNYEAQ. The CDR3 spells CASSWMPDRPEGTQYF. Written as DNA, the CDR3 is TGTGCCAGCAGCTGGATGCCGGACAGGCCGGAAGGTACCCAGTACTTC.

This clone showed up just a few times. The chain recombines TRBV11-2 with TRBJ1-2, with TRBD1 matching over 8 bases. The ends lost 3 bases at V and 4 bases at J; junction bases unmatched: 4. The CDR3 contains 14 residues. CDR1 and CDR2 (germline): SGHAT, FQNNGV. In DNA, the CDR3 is TGTGCCAGCAGCTTCGGACAGGGCGTCTATGGCTACACCTTC. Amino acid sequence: CASSFGQGVYGYTF.

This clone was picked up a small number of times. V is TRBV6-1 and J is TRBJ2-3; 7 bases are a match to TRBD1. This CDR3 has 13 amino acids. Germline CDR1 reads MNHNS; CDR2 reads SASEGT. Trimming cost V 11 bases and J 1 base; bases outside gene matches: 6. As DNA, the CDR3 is TGTGCCGCCCGACAGGGAGGCACAGATACGCAGTATTTT. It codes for CAARQGGTDTQYF.

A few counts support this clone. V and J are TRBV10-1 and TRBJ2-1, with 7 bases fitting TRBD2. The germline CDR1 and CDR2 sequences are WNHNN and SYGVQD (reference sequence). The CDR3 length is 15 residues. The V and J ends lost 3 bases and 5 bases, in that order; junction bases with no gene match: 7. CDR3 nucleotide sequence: TGCGCCAGCAGTGAAAACCCTAGCGGTAACAATGAGCAGTTCTTC. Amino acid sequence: CASSENPSGNNEQFF.

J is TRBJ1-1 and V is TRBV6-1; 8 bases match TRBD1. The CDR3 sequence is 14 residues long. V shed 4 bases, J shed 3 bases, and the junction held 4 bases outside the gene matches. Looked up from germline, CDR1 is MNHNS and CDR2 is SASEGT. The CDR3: CASSGNRGDTEAFF. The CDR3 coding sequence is TGTGCCAGCAGTGGAAACAGGGGGGACACTGAAGCTTTCTTT.

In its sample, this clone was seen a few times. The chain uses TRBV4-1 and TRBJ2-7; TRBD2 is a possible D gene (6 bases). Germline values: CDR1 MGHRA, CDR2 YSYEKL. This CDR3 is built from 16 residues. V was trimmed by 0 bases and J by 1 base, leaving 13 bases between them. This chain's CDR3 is CASSQEMRDLSYEQYF. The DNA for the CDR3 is TGCGCCAGCAGCCAAGAGATGAGGGACTTGTCCTACGAGCAGTACTTC.

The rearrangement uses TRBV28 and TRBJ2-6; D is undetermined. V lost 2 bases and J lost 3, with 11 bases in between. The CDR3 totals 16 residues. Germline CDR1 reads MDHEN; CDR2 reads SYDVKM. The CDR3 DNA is TGTGCCAGCAGTTTACTCCGGCAGGATGGGGCCAACGTCCTGACTTTC. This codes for CASSLLRQDGANVLTF. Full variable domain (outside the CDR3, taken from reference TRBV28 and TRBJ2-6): DVKVTQSSRYLVKRTGEKVFLECVQDMDHENMFWYRQDPGLGLRLIYFSYDVKMKEKGDIPEGYSVSREKKERFSLILESASTNQTSMYLCASSLLRQDGANVLTFGAGSRLTVL.

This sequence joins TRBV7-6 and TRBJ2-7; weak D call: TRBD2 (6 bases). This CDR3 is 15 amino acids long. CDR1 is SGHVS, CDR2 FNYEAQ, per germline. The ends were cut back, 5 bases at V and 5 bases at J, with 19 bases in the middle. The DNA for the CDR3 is TGTGCCAGCAGCCCACTCTTGGAGGGACCCCACGAGCAGTACTTC. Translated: CASSPLLEGPHEQYF. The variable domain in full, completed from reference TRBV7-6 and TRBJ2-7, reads GAGVSQSPRYKVTKRGQDVALRCDPISGHVSLYWYRQALGQGPEFLTYFNYEAQQDKSGLPNDRFSAERPEGSISTLTIQRTEQRDSAMYRCASSPLLEGPHEQYFGPGTRLTVT.

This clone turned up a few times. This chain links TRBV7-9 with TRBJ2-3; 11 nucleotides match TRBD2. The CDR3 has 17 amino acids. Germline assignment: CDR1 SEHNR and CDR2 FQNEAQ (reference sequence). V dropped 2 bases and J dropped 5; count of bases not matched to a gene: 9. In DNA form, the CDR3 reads TGTGCCAGCAGCTTAATAGCGGGAGGGCCTGGAGTAGATACGCAGTATTTT. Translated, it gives CASSLIAGGPGVDTQYF.

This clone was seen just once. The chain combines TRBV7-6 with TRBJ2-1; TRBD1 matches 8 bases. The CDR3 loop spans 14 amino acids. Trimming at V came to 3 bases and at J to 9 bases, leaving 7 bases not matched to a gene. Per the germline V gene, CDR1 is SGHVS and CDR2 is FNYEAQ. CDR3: CASSFGTGTTEQFF. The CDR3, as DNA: TGTGCCAGCAGCTTCGGGACAGGCACCACTGAGCAGTTCTTC.

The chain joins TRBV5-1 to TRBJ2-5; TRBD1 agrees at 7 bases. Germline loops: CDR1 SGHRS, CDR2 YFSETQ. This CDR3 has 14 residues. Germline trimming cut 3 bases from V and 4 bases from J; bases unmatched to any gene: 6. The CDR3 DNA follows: TGCGCCAGCAGCTATGACAGGGCGGGAGAGACCCAGTACTTC. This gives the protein CASSYDRAGETQYF. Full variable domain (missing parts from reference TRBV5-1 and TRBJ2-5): KAGVTQTPRYLIKTRGQQVTLSCSPISGHRSVSWYQQTPGQGLQFLFEYFSETQRNKGNFPGRFSGRQFSNSRSEMNVSTLELGDSALYLCASSYDRAGETQYFGPGTRLLVL.

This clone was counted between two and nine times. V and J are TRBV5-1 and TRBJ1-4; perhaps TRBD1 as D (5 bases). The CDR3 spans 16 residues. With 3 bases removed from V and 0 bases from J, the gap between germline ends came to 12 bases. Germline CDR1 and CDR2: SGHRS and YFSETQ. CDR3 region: CASSSAGQTTNEKLFF. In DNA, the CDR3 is TGCGCCAGCAGCTCTGCGGGGCAGACAACTAATGAAAAACTGTTTTTT.

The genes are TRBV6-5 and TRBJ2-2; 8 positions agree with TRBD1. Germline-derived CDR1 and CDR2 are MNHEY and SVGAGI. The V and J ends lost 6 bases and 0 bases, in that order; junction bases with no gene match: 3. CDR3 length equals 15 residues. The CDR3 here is CASSRDRPNTGELFF. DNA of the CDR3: TGTGCCAGCAGCCGGGACAGGCCGAACACCGGGGAGCTGTTTTTT.

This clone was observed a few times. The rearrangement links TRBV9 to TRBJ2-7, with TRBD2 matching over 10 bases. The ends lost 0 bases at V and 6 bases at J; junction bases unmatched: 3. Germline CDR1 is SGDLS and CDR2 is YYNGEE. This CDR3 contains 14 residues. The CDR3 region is CASSVVWTSGEQYF. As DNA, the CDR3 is TGTGCCAGCAGCGTAGTCTGGACTAGCGGCGAGCAGTACTTC.

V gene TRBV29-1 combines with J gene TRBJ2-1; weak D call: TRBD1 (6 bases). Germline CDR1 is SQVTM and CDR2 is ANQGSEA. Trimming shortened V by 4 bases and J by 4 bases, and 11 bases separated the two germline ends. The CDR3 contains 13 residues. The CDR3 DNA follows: TGCAGCGTTGCCAGGGGCAGATACAATGAGCAGTTCTTC. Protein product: CSVARGRYNEQFF.

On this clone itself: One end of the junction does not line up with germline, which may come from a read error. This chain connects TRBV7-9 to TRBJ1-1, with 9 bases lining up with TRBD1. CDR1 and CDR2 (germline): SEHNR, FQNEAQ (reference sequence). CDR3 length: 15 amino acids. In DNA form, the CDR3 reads TGTGCCAGCAGCTTACCCGGGACAGGGAACATTGAAGCTTTCTTT. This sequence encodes CASSLPGTGNIEAFF.

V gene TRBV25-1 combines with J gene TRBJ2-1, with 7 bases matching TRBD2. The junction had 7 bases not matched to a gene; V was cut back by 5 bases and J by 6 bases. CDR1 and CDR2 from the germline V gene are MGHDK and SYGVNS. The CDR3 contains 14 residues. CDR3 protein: CASSLLASFNEQFF. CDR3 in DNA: TGTGCCAGCAGTCTACTAGCGAGTTTCAATGAGCAGTTCTTC.

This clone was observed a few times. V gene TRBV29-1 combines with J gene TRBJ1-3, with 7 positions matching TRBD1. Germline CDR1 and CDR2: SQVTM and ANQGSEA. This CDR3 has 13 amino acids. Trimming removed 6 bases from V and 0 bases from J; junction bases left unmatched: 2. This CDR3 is CSVGQSSGNTIYF. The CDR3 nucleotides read TGCAGCGTGGGACAGTCCTCTGGAAACACCATATATTTT. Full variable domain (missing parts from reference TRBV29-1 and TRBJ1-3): SAVISQKPSRDICQRGTSLTIQCQVDSQVTMMFWYRQQPGQSLTLIATANQGSEATYESGFVIDKFPISRPNLTFSTLTVSNMSPEDSSIYLCSVGQSSGNTIYFGEGSWLTVV.

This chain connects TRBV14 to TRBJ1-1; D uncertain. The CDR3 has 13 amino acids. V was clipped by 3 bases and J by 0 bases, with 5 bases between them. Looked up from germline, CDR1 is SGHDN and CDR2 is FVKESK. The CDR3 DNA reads TGTGCCAGCAGCCACGGTTTGAACACTGAAGCTTTCTTT. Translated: CASSHGLNTEAFF.

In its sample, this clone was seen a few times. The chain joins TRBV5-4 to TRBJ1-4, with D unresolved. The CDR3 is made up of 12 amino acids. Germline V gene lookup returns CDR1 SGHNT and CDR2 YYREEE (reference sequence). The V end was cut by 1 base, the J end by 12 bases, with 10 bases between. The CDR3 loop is CASSLLFGELFF. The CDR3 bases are TGTGCCAGCAGCTTGCTCTTCGGAGAACTGTTTTTT.

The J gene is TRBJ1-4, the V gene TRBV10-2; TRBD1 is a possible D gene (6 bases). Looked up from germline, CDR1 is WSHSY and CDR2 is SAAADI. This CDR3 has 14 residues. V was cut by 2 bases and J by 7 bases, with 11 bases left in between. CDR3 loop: CASSEGRGSEKLFF. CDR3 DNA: TGCGCCAGCAGTGAGGGCAGGGGTAGTGAAAAACTGTTTTTT.

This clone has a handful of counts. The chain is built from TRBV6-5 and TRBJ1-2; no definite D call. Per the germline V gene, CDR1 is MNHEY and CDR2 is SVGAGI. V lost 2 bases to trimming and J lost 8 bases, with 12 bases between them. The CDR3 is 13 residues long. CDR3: CASSYTGRRGYTF. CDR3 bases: TGTGCCAGCAGTTACACGGGAAGAAGGGGCTACACCTTC.

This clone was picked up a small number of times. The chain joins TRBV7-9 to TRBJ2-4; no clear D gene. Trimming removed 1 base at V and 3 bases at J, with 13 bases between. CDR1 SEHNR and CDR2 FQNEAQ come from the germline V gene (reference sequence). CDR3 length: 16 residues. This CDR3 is CASSLDAWRNKNIQYF. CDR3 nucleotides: TGTGCCAGCAGCTTAGATGCATGGCGGAACAAAAACATTCAGTACTTC.

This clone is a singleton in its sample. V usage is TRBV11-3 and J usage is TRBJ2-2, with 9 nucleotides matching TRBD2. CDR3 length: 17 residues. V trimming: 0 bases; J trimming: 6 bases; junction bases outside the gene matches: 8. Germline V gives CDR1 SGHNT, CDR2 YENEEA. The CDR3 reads CASSLDSRTSEAGELFF. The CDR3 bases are TGTGCCAGCAGCTTAGATAGTAGGACTAGCGAAGCCGGGGAGCTGTTTTTT.

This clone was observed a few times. CDR3 loop: CASSYVESYGYTF. For the CDR3, the DNA is TGTGCCAGCAGTTACGTGGAGTCCTATGGCTACACCTTC. V is TRBV6-6 and J is TRBJ1-2; no firm D call. Germline assignment: CDR1 MNHNY and CDR2 SVGAGI (reference sequence). This CDR3 has 13 amino acids. The V end was cut by 2 bases, the J end by 4 bases, with 8 bases between.

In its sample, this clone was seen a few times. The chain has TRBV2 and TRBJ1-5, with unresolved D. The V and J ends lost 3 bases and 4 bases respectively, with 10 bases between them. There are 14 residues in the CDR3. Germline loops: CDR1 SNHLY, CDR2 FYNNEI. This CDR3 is CASSEEGGNQPQHF. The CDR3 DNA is TGTGCCAGCAGTGAGGAGGGCGGAAATCAGCCCCAGCATTTT. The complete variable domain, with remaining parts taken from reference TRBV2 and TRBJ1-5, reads EPEVTQTPSHQVTQMGQEVILRCVPISNHLYFYWYRQILGQKVEFLVSFYNNEISEKSEIFDDQFSVERPDGSNFTLKIRSTKLEDSAMYFCASSEEGGNQPQHFGDGTRLSIL.

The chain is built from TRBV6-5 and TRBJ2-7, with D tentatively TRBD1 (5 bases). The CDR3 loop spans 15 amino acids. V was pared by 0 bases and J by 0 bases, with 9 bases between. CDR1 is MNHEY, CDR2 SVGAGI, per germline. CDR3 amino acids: CASSYSIQGSYEQYF. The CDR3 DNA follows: TGTGCCAGCAGTTACTCGATCCAGGGCTCCTACGAGCAGTACTTC.

CDR3 region: CASSLGMAGEVQYF. The CDR3 DNA sequence: TGTGCCAGCAGTTTAGGGATGGCGGGAGAAGTGCAGTACTTC. V is TRBV28 and J is TRBJ2-7; TRBD2 matches at 7 bases. CDR1 is MDHEN, CDR2 SYDVKM, per germline. The V gene end was trimmed by 2 bases and the J gene end by 9 bases; junction bases not matched to a gene: 10. This CDR3 has 14 amino acids.

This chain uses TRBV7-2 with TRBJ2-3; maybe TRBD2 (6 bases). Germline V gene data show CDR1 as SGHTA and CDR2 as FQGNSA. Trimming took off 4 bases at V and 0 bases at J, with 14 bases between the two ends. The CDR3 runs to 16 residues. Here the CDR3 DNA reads TGTGCCAGCAGCTCATCTAGCGATCCTAGCACAGATACGCAGTATTTT. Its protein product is CASSSSSDPSTDTQYF.

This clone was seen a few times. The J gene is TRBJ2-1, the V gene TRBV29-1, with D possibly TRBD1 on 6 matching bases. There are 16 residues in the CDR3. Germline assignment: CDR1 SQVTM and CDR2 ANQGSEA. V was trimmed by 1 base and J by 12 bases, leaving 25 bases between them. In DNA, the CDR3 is TGCAGCGTTGAAGGCCGGCAGGGGCAGCCCTCCTCGGGGCAGTTCTTC. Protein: CSVEGRQGQPSSGQFF.

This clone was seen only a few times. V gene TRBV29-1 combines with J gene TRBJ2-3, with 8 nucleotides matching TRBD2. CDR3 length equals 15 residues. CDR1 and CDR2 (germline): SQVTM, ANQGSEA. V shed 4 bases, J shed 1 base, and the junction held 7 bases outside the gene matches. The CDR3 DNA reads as TGCAGCGTTGGTGGGACTAGTTCAGGCACAGATACGCAGTATTTT. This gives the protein CSVGGTSSGTDTQYF.